This T cell receptor beta chain was identified during a study of cytomegalovirus exposure and HLA in healthy donors. Broader study findings: Later, an analysis showed that TCR beta chains associated with HLA were more clonally expanded than others that were equally common. Later analysis identified several of the most significant clusters that appeared linked to common viral pathogens.

With 60 Vbeta and 13 Jbeta primers, the PCR was carried out. Profiling relied on immunoSEQ multiplex PCR, and the TCRdb table lists in-frame clones only, not all of them. The data show roughly 100,000 clones, 70% to 85% seen once. The V gene end was trimmed by 2 bases and the J gene end by 2 bases; junction bases not matched to a gene: 8. This CDR3 is 18 amino acids long. Germline CDR1 reads MDHEN; CDR2 reads SYDVKM. As for this clone: No antigen is known for it.

This chain uses TRBV28 with TRBJ2-2; 10 nucleotides line up with TRBD2. This receptor was obtained from a man aged 55 to 70 in good health and CMV-seronegative. The specimen sequenced was PBMCs. The CDR3 bases are TGTGCCAGCAGTTTACGGACTTCTAGCGGGGGAAACACCGGGGAGCTGTTTTTT. Translation gives CASSLRTSSGGNTGELFF. The variable domain in full, with the rest retrieved from reference TRBV28 and TRBJ2-2, is DVKVTQSSRYLVKRTGEKVFLECVQDMDHENMFWYRQDPGLGLRLIYFSYDVKMKEKGDIPEGYSVSREKKERFSLILESASTNQTSMYLCASSLRTSSGGNTGELFFGEGSRLTVL.